Listed below are T cell receptor beta chains from one sample, sequenced in a study of blood T cell repertoires in COVID-19. Produced via immunoSEQ multiplex PCR; TCRdb's table is partial and in-frame only. This sample has about 280,000 clones, with approximately 83% found just once. Sequenced sample: peripheral blood. Receptors originate from a woman in her 30s who had recovered from COVID-19. CDR3s include the opening cysteine and the closing phenylalanine or tryptophan. Only some rows state a clone size, as once, few, many or a class for expanded clones.

CDR3 protein: CASNLGTGGKGAGNTIYF
V gene: TRBV4-1
J gene: TRBJ1-3
clone size: NA

CDR3 protein: CASRIQGPEQYF
V gene: TRBV6-5
J gene: TRBJ2-7
clone size: NA

CDR3 protein: CASSVNSGGGETQYF
V gene: TRBV9
J gene: TRBJ2-5
clone size: once

CDR3 protein: CASSYSGRAGKNIQYF
V gene: TRBV6-5
J gene: TRBJ2-4
clone size: NA

CDR3 protein: CASSSGSYEQYF
V gene: TRBV10-1
J gene: TRBJ2-7
clone size: once

CDR3 protein: CASSLDSRAGEQFF
V gene: TRBV5-1
J gene: TRBJ2-1
clone size: NA

CDR3 protein: CASSPSPGYEQYF
V gene: TRBV12-3/TRBV12-4
J gene: TRBJ2-7
clone size: NA

CDR3 protein: CASSQQSRSSYNEQFF
V gene: TRBV4-3
J gene: TRBJ2-1
clone size: once

CDR3 protein: CASSADSPSYNSPLHF
V gene: TRBV27
J gene: TRBJ1-6
clone size: NA

CDR3 protein: CASSYPGTGETFF
V gene: TRBV6-5
J gene: TRBJ1-1
clone size: NA

CDR3 protein: CASSQVRGVPAFF
V gene: TRBV4-1
J gene: TRBJ1-1
clone size: NA

CDR3 protein: CASTISGSTDTQYF
V gene: TRBV28
J gene: TRBJ2-3
clone size: few

CDR3 protein: CASSESGTEDGYTF
V gene: TRBV6-4
J gene: TRBJ1-2
clone size: NA

CDR3 protein: CASSTTSGGNEQFF
V gene: TRBV27
J gene: TRBJ2-1
clone size: NA

CDR3 protein: CASSTGQGWYGYTF
V gene: TRBV27
J gene: TRBJ1-2
clone size: NA

CDR3 protein: CASSIGTRGDNEQFF
V gene: TRBV19
J gene: TRBJ2-1
clone size: NA

CDR3 protein: CASSLGLAGATRSEQYF
V gene: TRBV5-1
J gene: TRBJ2-7
clone size: NA

CDR3 protein: CASSSVAPYNEQFF
V gene: TRBV27
J gene: TRBJ2-1
clone size: NA

CDR3 protein: CASSLDVAAEAFF
V gene: TRBV7-9
J gene: TRBJ1-1
clone size: NA

CDR3 protein: CASTPTYSSGANVLTF
V gene: TRBV13
J gene: TRBJ2-6
clone size: NA

CDR3 protein: CATSTGVQDRGRWNEQFF
V gene: TRBV15
J gene: TRBJ2-1
clone size: NA

CDR3 protein: CASSPRTSGGADTQYF
V gene: TRBV7-2
J gene: TRBJ2-3
clone size: NA

CDR3 protein: CASSSATGGYGSGANVLTF
V gene: TRBV7-2
J gene: TRBJ2-6
clone size: NA

CDR3 protein: CAISGGGSTEAFF
V gene: TRBV10-3
J gene: TRBJ1-1
clone size: NA

CDR3 protein: CAILAGTAFWYEQYF
V gene: TRBV6-5
J gene: TRBJ2-7
clone size: NA

CDR3 protein: CASTPGLAGLETQYF
V gene: TRBV6-6
J gene: TRBJ2-5
clone size: NA

CDR3 protein: CASSYSRPRETQYF
V gene: TRBV6-5
J gene: TRBJ2-5
clone size: NA

CDR3 protein: CASSLNSIQSGRTRSEQFF
V gene: TRBV7-6
J gene: TRBJ2-1
clone size: NA

CDR3 protein: CASSLGSWGTENTEAFF
V gene: TRBV11-2
J gene: TRBJ1-1
clone size: NA

CDR3 protein: CASSHAGTGFVHEQYF
V gene: TRBV5-4
J gene: TRBJ2-7
clone size: NA

CDR3 protein: CASSLVLAGDTQYF
V gene: TRBV7-2
J gene: TRBJ2-3
clone size: once

CDR3 protein: CASSSLDRGSYEQYF
V gene: TRBV7-3
J gene: TRBJ2-7
clone size: NA

CDR3 protein: CASSVSSDTGPYF
V gene: TRBV9
J gene: TRBJ2-7
clone size: NA

CDR3 protein: CASSLQGANYGYTF
V gene: TRBV6-2/TRBV6-3
J gene: TRBJ1-2
clone size: NA

CDR3 protein: CASSLGQKIPYATNEKLFF
V gene: TRBV27
J gene: TRBJ1-4
clone size: NA

CDR3 protein: CASSRDYPRDTQYF
V gene: TRBV3-1/TRBV3-2
J gene: TRBJ2-3
clone size: NA

CDR3 protein: CASSPTGNYEQYF
V gene: TRBV5-6
J gene: TRBJ2-7
clone size: NA

CDR3 protein: CASSIRTNKNTGELFF
V gene: TRBV21-1
J gene: TRBJ2-2
clone size: NA

CDR3 protein: CASSLQGANTGELFF
V gene: TRBV5-1
J gene: TRBJ2-2
clone size: NA

CDR3 protein: CASSTPGGTDTQYF
V gene: TRBV28
J gene: TRBJ2-3
clone size: NA

CDR3 protein: CASSGQGQIGYTF
V gene: TRBV2
J gene: TRBJ1-2
clone size: NA

CDR3 protein: CASSLAQGYEQYF
V gene: TRBV7-3
J gene: TRBJ2-7
clone size: NA

CDR3 protein: CASSHTDSLLRDTQYF
V gene: TRBV5-1
J gene: TRBJ2-3
clone size: NA

CDR3 protein: CASSLLGGQGAKTQYF
V gene: TRBV7-8
J gene: TRBJ2-5
clone size: NA

CDR3 protein: CSVAQTGELFF
V gene: TRBV29-1
J gene: TRBJ2-2
clone size: NA

CDR3 protein: CAISGSGRGDTEAFF
V gene: TRBV10-3
J gene: TRBJ1-1
clone size: NA

CDR3 protein: CASSPWGQVYAEAFF
V gene: TRBV19
J gene: TRBJ1-1
clone size: NA